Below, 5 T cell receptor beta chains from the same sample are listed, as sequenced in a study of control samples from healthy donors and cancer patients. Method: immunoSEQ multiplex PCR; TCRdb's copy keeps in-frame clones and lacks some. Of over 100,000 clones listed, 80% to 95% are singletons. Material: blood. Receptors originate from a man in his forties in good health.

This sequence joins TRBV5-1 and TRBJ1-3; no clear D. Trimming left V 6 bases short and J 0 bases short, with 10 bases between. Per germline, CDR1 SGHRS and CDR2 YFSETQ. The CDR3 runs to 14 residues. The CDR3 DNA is TGCGCCAGCACCCTTGGGGACTCTGGAAACACCATATATTTT. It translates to CASTLGDSGNTIYF.

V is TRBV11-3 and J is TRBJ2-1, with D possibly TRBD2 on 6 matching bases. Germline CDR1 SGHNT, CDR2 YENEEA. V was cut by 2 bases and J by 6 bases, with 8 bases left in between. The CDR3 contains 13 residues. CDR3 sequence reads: CASSLMGLNEQFF. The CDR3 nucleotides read TGTGCCAGCAGCTTAATGGGACTCAATGAGCAGTTCTTC.

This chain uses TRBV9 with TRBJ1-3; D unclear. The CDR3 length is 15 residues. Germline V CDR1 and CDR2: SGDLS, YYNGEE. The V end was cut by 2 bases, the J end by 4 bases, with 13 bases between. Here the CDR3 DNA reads TGTGCCAGCAGCGTGGGGTCCTTCGCCGGAAACACCATATATTTT. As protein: CASSVGSFAGNTIYF.

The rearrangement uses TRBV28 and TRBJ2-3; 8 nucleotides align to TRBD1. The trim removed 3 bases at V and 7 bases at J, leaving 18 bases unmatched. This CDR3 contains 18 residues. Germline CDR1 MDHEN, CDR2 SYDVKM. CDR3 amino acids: CASSLFTGQGSMRNTQYF. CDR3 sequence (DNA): TGTGCCAGCAGTTTGTTTACCGGACAGGGAAGTATGCGGAATACGCAGTATTTT.

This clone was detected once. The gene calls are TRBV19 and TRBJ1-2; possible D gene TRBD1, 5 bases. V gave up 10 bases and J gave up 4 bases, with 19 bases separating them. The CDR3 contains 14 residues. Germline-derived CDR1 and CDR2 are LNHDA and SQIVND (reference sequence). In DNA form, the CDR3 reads TGTGCCACCGCGGAAGGGACCTCCATCTATGGCTACACCTTC. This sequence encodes CATAEGTSIYGYTF.